These T cell receptor beta chains were read from a single sample in a study of T cell repertoires in breast cancer. MiXCR, run by TCRdb on the emulsion pairing reads, gives a single entry per CDR3 protein. The table includes approximately 4,500 distinct CDR3 sequences, roughly a third detected once. The specimen sequenced was CD8+ T cells. The receptors were sampled from a pool of human donors with breast cancer or a healthy control (not recorded which). Each CDR3 is given with its conserved first and last residue. A D gene is named only where the DNA matches it firmly. Where a row states a size, it is once, few, many or the class of an expanded clone; other rows omit it.

TRBJ2-1	TRBV20-1	TRBD2	-	TGCAGTGCTACCCAATTCGGCGGGAGAGGCGATGAGCGGTTCTTC	CSATQFGGRGDERFF
TRBJ1-5	TRBV11-3	TRBD1	many	TGTGCCAGCAGCTTAGATCTGACGGGACAGGGGGCCAGGGGCAATCAGCCCCAGCATTTT	CASSLDLTGQGARGNQPQHF
TRBJ2-7	TRBV5-1	-	-	TGCGCCAGCAGCTCGACAGGTTTGCTCTACGAGCAGTACTTC	CASSSTGLLYEQYF
TRBJ2-7	TRBV20-1	TRBD1	-	TGCAGTGCCGTCCCGGGACAGGGTACGAGAGATTTGTACGAGCAGTACTTC	CSAVPGQGTRDLYEQYF
TRBJ1-2	TRBV2	-	many	TGTGCCAGCAGGGCGGTCGACTATGGCTACACCTTC	CASRAVDYGYTF
TRBJ1-1	TRBV7-9	TRBD1	-	TGTGCCAGCAGCTTAGCCAGGACAGGAGAAGCTTTCTTT	CASSLARTGEAFF
TRBJ2-1	TRBV4-1	TRBD2	-	TGCGCCAGCAGCCAAGACACCCCTTGGACTAGCGCCTACAATGAGCAGTTCTTC	CASSQDTPWTSAYNEQFF
TRBJ1-5	TRBV2	TRBD1	many	TGTGCCAGCAGGGATGGGACAGGGGGCTTTCAGCCCCAGCATTTT	CASRDGTGGFQPQHF
TRBJ1-1	TRBV28	TRBD1	-	TGTGCCAGCAGTTTTGGGGACAGGGAAGCTTTCTTT	CASSFGDREAFF
TRBJ1-2	TRBV3-1	-	-	TGTGCCAGCACCCAGGGGAGTTACTATGGCTACACCTTC	CASTQGSYYGYTF
TRBJ1-4	TRBV20-1	-	few	TGCAGTGCTATGGGGATACTTGCAACTAATGAAAAACTGTTTTTT	CSAMGILATNEKLFF
TRBJ2-7	TRBV6-6	TRBD2	-	TGTGCCAGCGGGACTAGCGGGGGACCCGAGCAGTACTTC	CASGTSGGPEQYF
TRBJ2-3	TRBV7-2	-	-	TGTGCCAGCGGGGGGAATACGCAGTATTTT	CASGGNTQYF
TRBJ2-5	TRBV24-1	TRBD2	many	TGTGCCACCAGTCTGGGGGAGGGCCAGTACTTC	CATSLGEGQYF
TRBJ1-6	TRBV20-1	-	many	TGCAGTGCCCCCGTGACAGCTAATTCACCCCTCCACTTT	CSAPVTANSPLHF
TRBJ2-5	TRBV7-8	-	many	TGTGCCAGCAGCTTACGGGGACTCCCAAGAGTAGAGACCCAGTACTTC	CASSLRGLPRVETQYF